The 19 T cell receptor beta chains below all came from one sample that was sequenced in a study of cytotoxic CD8 clonotypes in ibrutinib-treated CLL. Assay: immunoSEQ multiplex PCR; the TCRdb copy retains only in-frame clones and omits some. The table includes roughly 130,000 clones, roughly 83% detected once. Sequences were derived from PBMCs, sampled after 12 months of ibrutinib treatment. The source is a human donor with chronic lymphocytic leukemia.

The chain is built from TRBV4-1 and TRBJ2-5; maybe TRBD1 (6 bases). CDR3 length: 16 amino acids. The germline V gene encodes CDR1 MGHRA and CDR2 YSYEKL. The V gene lost 1 base and the J gene lost 4 bases, with 16 bases spanning the gap. The CDR3 DNA sequence: TGCGCCAGCAGCCAAGTTCAGGGGCTTGGGGGAGAGACCCAGTACTTC. Amino acid sequence: CASSQVQGLGGETQYF.

The rearrangement links TRBV7-2 to TRBJ2-2; unclear D gene. The CDR3 is 14 amino acids. V was shortened by 4 bases and J by 4 bases, with 10 bases between the two germline ends. Germline values: CDR1 SGHTA, CDR2 FQGNSA. CDR3 nucleotides: TGTGCCAGCAGCTACCGAATGGCCACCGGGGAGCTGTTTTTT. Its protein product is CASSYRMATGELFF.

The rearrangement links TRBV5-1 to TRBJ2-7; TRBD2 matches at 9 bases. Trimming took 1 base from V and 5 from J; bases not matched to a gene: 7. The length of the CDR3 is 15 residues. Germline assignment: CDR1 SGHRS and CDR2 YFSETQ. The CDR3 DNA reads TGCGCCAGCAGCTTGATGGCTAGCGGGACCAACGAGCAGTACTTC. This codes for CASSLMASGTNEQYF.

The gene calls are TRBV10-1 and TRBJ2-7; 11 bases line up with TRBD2. J was trimmed by 0 bases and V by 7 bases; bases with no gene match: 5. The germline V gene has CDR1 WNHNN and CDR2 SYGVQD (reference sequence). CDR3 length equals 15 residues. CDR3 coding DNA: TGCGCCAGCATCTATAGCGGGAGGGCCTCCTACGAGCAGTACTTC. Protein: CASIYSGRASYEQYF.

This clone came up once. The V and J genes are TRBV7-8 and TRBJ2-1; 7 bases agree with TRBD2. CDR3 length: 16 amino acids. Germline V lookup: CDR1 SGHVS, CDR2 FQNEAQ. Trimming at V came to 5 bases and at J to 8 bases, leaving 15 bases not matched to a gene. CDR3 loop: CASSISRWEGRYEQFF. The CDR3 nucleotides read TGTGCCAGCAGCATAAGTAGGTGGGAGGGCCGTTATGAGCAGTTCTTC.

In this sample, this clone turned up a few times. The chain links TRBV18 to TRBJ1-5; a weak D match, TRBD1 (5 bases). The length of the CDR3 is 16 residues. Looked up from germline, CDR1 is KGHSH and CDR2 is LQKENI. The V gene lost 3 bases and the J gene lost 2 bases, with 14 bases spanning the gap. CDR3 sequence (DNA): TGTGCCAGCTCACCCTCTCGGGACGTAGGCAATCAGCCCCAGCATTTT. Its protein is CASSPSRDVGNQPQHF.

The genes are TRBV18 and TRBJ2-5; 8 bases line up with TRBD1. The trim removed 3 bases at V and 6 bases at J, leaving 6 bases unmatched. Germline V lookup: CDR1 KGHSH, CDR2 LQKENI. The CDR3 has 14 residues. CDR3 coding DNA: TGTGCCAGCTCACCTCAGGACAGGGAAAAGACCCAGTACTTC. Amino acids: CASSPQDREKTQYF.

V is TRBV15 and J is TRBJ1-5; D is ambiguous. Per germline, CDR1 LNHNV and CDR2 YYDKDF (reference sequence). The length of the CDR3 is 14 residues. Trimming shortened V by 7 bases and J by 0 bases, and 10 bases separated the two germline ends. As DNA, the CDR3 is TGTGCCACCAAATTGACGGATAGCAATCAGCCCCAGCATTTT. Translated, it gives CATKLTDSNQPQHF.

The chain is built from TRBV7-2 and TRBJ2-7; D unresolved. Trimming stripped 6 bases from V and 3 bases from J, with 12 bases between. Germline CDR1 and CDR2: SGHTA and FQGNSA. The CDR3 spans 13 residues. The CDR3 loop reads CASSPDRLYEQYF. The CDR3 DNA is TGTGCCAGCAGTCCCGACCGTCTCTACGAGCAGTACTTC.

The CDR3 loop is CASSVGSGRGSYTF. In nucleotides, the CDR3 is TGTGCCAGCAGCGTAGGGTCGGGCAGGGGAAGCTACACCTTC. The gene calls are TRBV9 and TRBJ1-2, with D tentatively TRBD1 (6 bases). Germline CDR1 SGDLS, CDR2 YYNGEE. The CDR3 covers 14 residues. Trimming cost V 0 bases and J 9 bases, with 15 bases left between them.

This sequence joins TRBV7-6 and TRBJ2-7, with 10 bases lining up with TRBD2. The V and J ends lost 5 bases and 2 bases, in that order; junction bases with no gene match: 6. CDR1 is SGHVS, CDR2 FNYEAQ, per germline. CDR3 length equals 15 residues. CDR3 coding DNA: TGTGCCAGCAGCCCCGGGACTAGCGTCGCCTACGAGCAGTACTTC. Its translation: CASSPGTSVAYEQYF.

The V call is TRBV15, the J call TRBJ1-1; D gene ambiguous. The CDR3 is 13 amino acids. CDR1 and CDR2 from the germline V gene are LNHNV and YYDKDF (reference sequence). V lost 6 bases and J 0 bases, leaving 8 bases between the germline ends. CDR3 loop: CATRQTLNTEAFF. The CDR3 bases are TGTGCCACCAGGCAGACACTGAACACTGAAGCTTTCTTT.

This clone was seen a handful of times. This chain joins TRBV7-2 and TRBJ1-5; D not certain. Trimming shortened V by 5 bases and J by 1 base, and 6 bases separated the two germline ends. The CDR3 is 13 amino acids. Per the germline V gene, CDR1 is SGHTA and CDR2 is FQGNSA. CDR3: CASSPLSNQPQHF. The CDR3 nucleotides read TGTGCCAGCAGCCCCCTAAGCAATCAGCCCCAGCATTTT.

The gene calls are TRBV18 and TRBJ2-4; D could derive from TRBD1 or TRBD2 (5 bases each). CDR1 is KGHSH, CDR2 LQKENI, per germline. This CDR3 is built from 13 residues. The V end lost 2 bases, the J end lost 7 bases, and 9 bases lay between the germline ends. The CDR3 region has the DNA TGTGCCAGCTCACCAAAGGGACGGAACATTCAGTACTTC. This translates into CASSPKGRNIQYF.

The CDR3 region is CATSRDLRLAGDYNEQFF. DNA of the CDR3: TGTGCCACCAGCAGAGATTTAAGACTAGCGGGCGACTACAATGAGCAGTTCTTC. V is TRBV15 and J is TRBJ2-1; 10 bases map to TRBD2. Germline assignment: CDR1 LNHNV and CDR2 YYDKDF (reference sequence). The CDR3 extends over 18 amino acids. The junction had 8 bases not matched to a gene; V was cut back by 0 bases and J by 3 bases. The entire variable domain, with the rest obtained from reference TRBV15 and TRBJ2-1, is as follows: DAMVIQNPRYQVTQFGKPVTLSCSQTLNHNVMYWYQQKSSQAPKLLFHYYDKDFNNEADTPDNFQSRRPNTSFCFLDIRSPGLGDTAMYLCATSRDLRLAGDYNEQFFGPGTRLTVL.

V gene TRBV7-9 combines with J gene TRBJ1-1; D call uncertain. CDR3 length: 12 residues. CDR1 and CDR2 from the germline V gene are SEHNR and FQNEAQ (reference sequence). The germline V and J ends were trimmed by 8 bases and 5 bases, with 12 bases remaining between them. The CDR3 loop is CASRYGWTEAFF. The DNA for the CDR3 is TGTGCCAGCCGCTACGGGTGGACTGAAGCTTTCTTT. Full variable domain (missing parts from reference TRBV7-9 and TRBJ1-1): DTGVSQNPRHKITKRGQNVTFRCDPISEHNRLYWYRQTLGQGPEFLTYFQNEAQLEKSRLLSDRFSAERPKGSFSTLEIQRTEQGDSAMYLCASRYGWTEAFFGQGTRLTVV.

This clone was seen a single time. CDR3 in DNA: TGTGCCAGCAGCTTAGTTCGGGGGGGGACCTACGAGCAGTACTTC. Translated: CASSLVRGGTYEQYF. The chain employs TRBV11-2 and TRBJ2-7; 8 bases map to TRBD2. The CDR3 runs 15 residues. Germline assignment: CDR1 SGHAT and CDR2 FQNNGV. Unmatched junction bases numbered 4, after V lost 1 base and J lost 2 bases.

The chain joins TRBV7-2 to TRBJ1-1, with TRBD1 matching over 7 bases. Germline loops: CDR1 SGHTA, CDR2 FQGNSA. The CDR3 is 14 residues long. J was trimmed by 3 bases and V by 3 bases; bases with no gene match: 4. DNA for the CDR3: TGTGCCAGCAGCTTTGACAGGGCTGACACTGAAGCTTTCTTT. This codes for CASSFDRADTEAFF.

The genes are TRBV7-2 and TRBJ2-7; D unresolved. The CDR3 has 14 residues. Per the germline V gene, CDR1 is SGHTA and CDR2 is FQGNSA. Trimming removed 5 bases from V and 5 bases from J, with 16 bases in between. The CDR3 DNA reads as TGTGCCAGCAGCCCCACTACAAGGTTCCACGAGCAGTACTTC. This encodes CASSPTTRFHEQYF.